A single sample is the source of the 14 T cell receptor beta chains below, sequenced in a study of blood T cell repertoires in COVID-19. Method: immunoSEQ multiplex PCR; TCRdb's copy keeps in-frame clones and lacks some. The data show approximately 400,000 clones, approximately 87% seen once. Sequencing was done on a sample of PBMCs or T cells enriched from blood (not recorded which). The receptors derive from a man younger than 45 who had recovered from COVID-19.

This clone occurred once. The chain joins TRBV13 to TRBJ2-7; D is unresolved. Germline values: CDR1 PRHDT, CDR2 FYEKMQ (reference sequence). The CDR3 loop spans 13 amino acids. The V gene lost 3 bases and the J gene lost 3 bases, with 9 bases spanning the gap. The CDR3 DNA sequence: TGTGCCAGCAGCTTTTCACTACTCTACGAGCAGTACTTC. This codes for CASSFSLLYEQYF.

V and J are TRBV27 and TRBJ1-2, with D unresolved. The CDR3 has 15 residues. Germline V gene lookup returns CDR1 MNHEY and CDR2 SMNVEV (reference sequence). The V end was cut by 0 bases, the J end by 0 bases, with 8 bases between. The CDR3 loop reads CASSLSPGTNYGYTF. The DNA for the CDR3 is TGTGCCAGCAGTTTATCACCCGGGACTAACTATGGCTACACCTTC.

This clone was counted a few times. V gene TRBV2 combines with J gene TRBJ1-3; 8 nucleotides align to TRBD1. The germline V gene encodes CDR1 SNHLY and CDR2 FYNNEI. The CDR3 has 15 residues. V was pared by 7 bases and J by 4 bases, with 9 bases of the junction left unmatched. The CDR3 spells CASTRGQAGGNTIYF. As DNA, the CDR3 is TGTGCCAGCACCCGGGGACAGGCGGGGGGAAACACCATATATTTT.

The chain links TRBV2 to TRBJ2-5, with no clear D. The V and J ends lost 7 bases and 2 bases respectively, with 5 bases between them. This CDR3 spans 11 amino acids. Germline V gene data show CDR1 as SNHLY and CDR2 as FYNNEI. The CDR3 loop is CASMRQETQYF. CDR3 DNA sequence: TGTGCCAGCATGCGGCAAGAGACCCAGTACTTC.

J is TRBJ2-7 and V is TRBV10-3, with a tentative D call TRBD2 (6 bases). CDR3 size: 14 residues. The V end lost 2 bases, the J end lost 1 base, and 9 bases lay between the germline ends. Germline CDR1 and CDR2: ENHRY and SYGVKD. The CDR3 nucleotides read TGTGCCATCAGTGAGGGGAGGTATTCCTACGAGCAGTACTTC. It encodes CAISEGRYSYEQYF.

The chain employs TRBV9 and TRBJ1-6; 9 bases match TRBD1. This CDR3 has 16 residues. Trimming took 4 bases from V and 7 from J; bases not matched to a gene: 9. CDR1 is SGDLS, CDR2 YYNGEE, per germline. CDR3 residues: CASSSTTGGGNSPLHF. The CDR3 DNA follows: TGTGCCAGCAGCTCGACGACAGGGGGTGGCAATTCACCCCTCCACTTT. Full variable domain (missing parts from reference TRBV9 and TRBJ1-6): DSGVTQTPKHLITATGQRVTLRCSPRSGDLSVYWYQQSLDQGLQFLIQYYNGEERAKGNILERFSAQQFPDLHSELNLSSLELGDSALYFCASSSTTGGGNSPLHFGNGTRLTVT.

The V call is TRBV2, the J call TRBJ1-6; tentatively, D is TRBD1 (5 bases). The ends were cut back, 4 bases at V and 7 bases at J, with 14 bases in the middle. Germline CDR1 reads SNHLY; CDR2 reads FYNNEI. This CDR3 is built from 15 residues. The CDR3 sequence: CASSGPFPGNSPLHF. The CDR3 DNA reads TGTGCCAGCAGTGGCCCATTTCCAGGGAATTCACCCCTCCACTTT.

This chain links TRBV7-9 with TRBJ1-5, with 8 bases identical to TRBD1. The CDR3 is 13 amino acids. Germline CDR1 reads SEHNR; CDR2 reads FQNEAQ (reference sequence). V shed 5 bases, J shed 6 bases, and the junction held 3 bases outside the gene matches. This chain's CDR3 is CASSPDRVQPQHF. CDR3 DNA sequence: TGTGCCAGCAGCCCGGACAGGGTTCAGCCCCAGCATTTT.

The chain is built from TRBV7-9 and TRBJ1-2; D gene uncertain. Germline CDR1 SEHNR, CDR2 FQNEAQ (reference sequence). The CDR3 has 13 residues. With 4 bases removed from V and 8 bases from J, the gap between germline ends came to 14 bases. CDR3 sequence: CASSSQAGVGYTF. Here the CDR3 DNA reads TGTGCCAGCAGCTCCCAGGCGGGCGTGGGCTACACCTTC.

The chain has TRBV10-3 and TRBJ2-1; TRBD2 matches 8 bases. Germline V lookup: CDR1 ENHRY, CDR2 SYGVKD. The CDR3 length is 15 residues. V trimming: 5 bases; J trimming: 2 bases; junction bases outside the gene matches: 5. CDR3 residues: CAISFSGDPYNEQFF. CDR3 nucleotides: TGTGCCATCAGTTTTAGCGGGGACCCCTACAATGAGCAGTTCTTC.

J is TRBJ1-2 and V is TRBV5-1; D may be TRBD1 (6 bases). Germline CDR1 SGHRS, CDR2 YFSETQ. CDR3 length: 14 residues. The V end was cut by 0 bases, the J end by 6 bases, with 12 bases between. CDR3 protein: CASSLAGGVDGYTF. Written as DNA, the CDR3 is TGCGCCAGCAGCTTGGCGGGGGGCGTGGATGGCTACACCTTC.

This sequence joins TRBV27 and TRBJ1-5; the match to TRBD1 covers 7 bases. This CDR3 region has 16 residues. Germline V gene sequence: CDR1 MNHEY, CDR2 SMNVEV (reference sequence). With V trimmed by 5 bases and J by 11 bases, 18 bases remained unmatched. The CDR3 protein is CASSPRDSPPSMAQHF. In DNA form, the CDR3 reads TGTGCCAGCAGTCCCCGGGACAGTCCCCCTTCGATGGCCCAGCATTTT.

The CDR3 loop reads CASSLVFGGQPQHF. The CDR3 DNA is TGTGCCAGCAGCTTAGTATTTGGCGGTCAGCCCCAGCATTTT. This sequence joins TRBV11-2 and TRBJ1-5; D unresolved. V gave up 1 base and J gave up 6 bases, with 10 bases separating them. There are 14 residues in the CDR3. Germline assignment: CDR1 SGHAT and CDR2 FQNNGV.

This chain's CDR3 is CASSPGSGSVQPQHF. In DNA form, the CDR3 reads TGCGCCAGCAGCCCTGGATCGGGTTCAGTTCAGCCCCAGCATTTT. This chain connects TRBV5-1 to TRBJ1-5; D gene unclear. The CDR3 is 15 residues long. CDR1 and CDR2 from the germline V gene are SGHRS and YFSETQ. Between the trimmed V and J ends, which lost 4 bases and 6 bases, there was a span of 17 bases.